The 16 T cell receptor beta chains listed next were all sequenced from one sample in a study of shared clonotypes between healthy human individuals. Method: immunoSEQ multiplex PCR; TCRdb's copy keeps in-frame clones and lacks some. The profile shows around 2,000,000 clones, 85% to 95% of them singletons. The sample taken for sequencing was naive CD4+ T cells sorted from blood. Subset: CD45RA+ positively selected. These receptor sequences come from a young man in good health.

This chain uses TRBV7-2 with TRBJ1-1; D gene ambiguous. Germline assignment: CDR1 SGHTA and CDR2 FQGNSA. There are 14 residues in the CDR3. V was shortened by 3 bases and J by 2 bases, with 10 bases between the two germline ends. The CDR3 sequence: CASSFQVANTEAFF. DNA for the CDR3: TGTGCCAGCAGCTTTCAGGTAGCAAACACTGAAGCTTTCTTT.

With regard to this clone: The germline gene is not matched at one end of the junction; a read error may be the cause. The same CDR3 can be traced to other DNA sequences in this sample. V usage is TRBV11-3 and J usage is TRBJ2-1; D ambiguous. Germline loops: CDR1 SGHNT, CDR2 YENEEA. The CDR3 spans 11 residues. The DNA of the CDR3 is TGTGCCAGCAGCCTAGACAATGAGCAGTTCTTC. Protein: CASSLDNEQFF. Drawing the rest from reference TRBV11-3 and TRBJ2-1, the complete variable domain is EAGVVQSPRYKIIEKKQPVAFWCNPISGHNTLYWYLQNLGQGPELLIRYENEEAVDDSQLPKDRFSAERLKGVDSTLKIQPAELGDSAVYLCASSLDNEQFFGPGTRLTVL.

The chain has TRBV7-2 and TRBJ2-7; 8 bases are a match to TRBD2. The CDR3 has 14 residues. Germline-derived CDR1 and CDR2 are SGHTA and FQGNSA. The V gene end was trimmed by 1 base and the J gene end by 7 bases; junction bases not matched to a gene: 6. CDR3 sequence: CASSLVLAAGEQYF. DNA of the CDR3: TGTGCCAGCAGCTTAGTACTAGCGGCTGGGGAGCAGTACTTC.

V and J are TRBV30 and TRBJ1-1; tentatively, D is TRBD1 (6 bases). Germline loops: CDR1 GTSNPN, CDR2 SVGIG (reference sequence). Trimming shortened V by 3 bases and J by 6 bases, and 14 bases separated the two germline ends. The CDR3 loop spans 13 amino acids. This CDR3 is CAWSRGGQSEAFF. In DNA form, the CDR3 reads TGTGCCTGGAGCCGGGGGGGGCAGTCTGAAGCTTTCTTT. Looking up the rest from reference TRBV30 and TRBJ1-1 gives the full variable domain: SQTIHQWPATLVQPVGSPLSLECTVEGTSNPNLYWYRQAAGRGLQLLFYSVGIGQISSEVPQNLSASRPQDRQFILSSKKLLLSDSGFYLCAWSRGGQSEAFFGQGTRLTVV.

V and J are TRBV4-1 and TRBJ2-1; D is unresolved. CDR3 length equals 18 residues. From germline, CDR1 is MGHRA and CDR2 YSYEKL. Deletions cut 0 bases from V and 6 bases from J, with 21 bases between. The DNA of the CDR3 is TGCGCCAGCAGCCAAGATCAACGGGTACGGTGGGCCGTCAATGAGCAGTTCTTC. This sequence encodes CASSQDQRVRWAVNEQFF.

The rearrangement links TRBV21-1 to TRBJ2-6; the table's D call, TRBD2, was not checked against the DNA. TRBV21-1 represents a pseudogene. This CDR3 has 20 amino acids. In DNA form, the CDR3 reads TGTGCCAGGCCGCCGGGACTAGCGGGAGGGTACCTATTCGGGGCCAACGTCCTGACTTTC. Amino acid sequence: CARPPGLAGGYLFGANVLTF.

The chain carries TRBV6-6 and TRBJ1-5, with 7 bases aligning to TRBD1. The ends lost 6 bases at V and 5 bases at J; junction bases unmatched: 7. CDR1 and CDR2 from the germline V gene are MNHNY and SVGAGI (reference sequence). The CDR3 has 14 residues. The CDR3 region is CASSPDRRDQPQHF. CDR3 sequence (DNA): TGTGCCAGCAGCCCGGACAGGAGGGATCAGCCCCAGCATTTT.

The chain uses TRBV19 and TRBJ2-7; tentatively, D is TRBD1 (6 bases). The germline V gene encodes CDR1 LNHDA and CDR2 SQIVND (reference sequence). The CDR3 has 14 residues. V was clipped by 7 bases and J by 0 bases, with 13 bases between them. CDR3 sequence reads: CASTQGTASYEQYF. CDR3 nucleotides: TGTGCCAGTACCCAGGGGACCGCCTCCTACGAGCAGTACTTC.

This clone was recorded a few times. The rearrangement links TRBV19 to TRBJ2-3; D uncertain. The V end was cut by 6 bases, the J end by 3 bases, with 4 bases between. The CDR3 has 11 residues. Per germline, CDR1 LNHDA and CDR2 SQIVND (reference sequence). CDR3 DNA sequence: TGTGCCAGTAGCCGAACAGATACGCAGTATTTT. Translation gives CASSRTDTQYF.

The CDR3 loop is CASSVSPTRDRPNSPLHF. The DNA for the CDR3 is TGCGCCAGCAGCGTGTCACCTACTCGGGACCGCCCTAATTCACCCCTCCACTTT. The chain is built from TRBV5-1 and TRBJ1-6; the D gene is possibly TRBD1 (5 bases). CDR3 length equals 18 residues. The V gene's germline CDR1 is SGHRS and CDR2 YFSETQ. The V end was cut by 4 bases, the J end by 6 bases, with 23 bases between.

This clone was seen just once. The chain uses TRBV7-9 and TRBJ1-2, with D possibly TRBD1 on 6 matching bases. The CDR3 spans 14 residues. Germline V gives CDR1 SEHNR, CDR2 FQNEAQ (reference sequence). V lost 5 bases and J 6 bases, leaving 16 bases between the germline ends. CDR3 in amino acids: CASSPSGGLNGYTF. The CDR3 nucleotides read TGTGCCAGCAGCCCCTCGGGGGGCCTCAATGGCTACACCTTC.

V gene TRBV2 combines with J gene TRBJ1-1; no clear D. Trimming left V 10 bases short and J 10 bases short, with 31 bases between. The V gene's germline CDR1 is SNHLY and CDR2 FYNNEI. The CDR3 sequence is 16 residues long. The CDR3 bases are TGTGCCACCACACCCCCAACCGCCCCATTGGCGATGGGAGCTTTCTTT. Protein: CATTPPTAPLAMGAFF.

The chain has TRBV7-9 and TRBJ1-1, with 7 bases identical to TRBD1. The CDR3 is 14 residues long. The ends lost 1 base at V and 6 bases at J; junction bases unmatched: 5. Germline V gene lookup returns CDR1 SEHNR and CDR2 FQNEAQ (reference sequence). In DNA, the CDR3 is TGTGCCAGCAGCTTAGGGACAGGCTTATCTGAAGCTTTCTTT. It yields the protein CASSLGTGLSEAFF. Full variable domain (outside the CDR3, taken from reference TRBV7-9 and TRBJ1-1): DTGVSQNPRHKITKRGQNVTFRCDPISEHNRLYWYRQTLGQGPEFLTYFQNEAQLEKSRLLSDRFSAERPKGSFSTLEIQRTEQGDSAMYLCASSLGTGLSEAFFGQGTRLTVV.

Comment on this clone: A single base separates this from a much larger clone, so it may be a read error. The sample holds other DNA sequences that translate to the same CDR3. The DNA of the CDR3 is TGTGCCAGCAGTCCCGGGACAGGGGGCAATCAGCCCCAGCATTTT. As protein: CASSPGTGGNQPQHF. The chain has TRBV6-6 and TRBJ1-5, with 10 bases identical to TRBD1. This CDR3 is 15 amino acids long. Germline values: CDR1 MNHNY, CDR2 SVGAGI (reference sequence). V was clipped by 5 bases and J by 2 bases; unmatched bases: 3.

The J gene is TRBJ1-1, the V gene TRBV18; TRBD1 matches at 9 bases. CDR3 length: 16 residues. The junction had 6 bases not matched to a gene; V was cut back by 3 bases and J by 1 base. Germline V CDR1 and CDR2: KGHSH, LQKENI. CDR3 coding DNA: TGTGCCAGCTCACCTAGGACAGGGGTTGAGAACACTGAAGCTTTCTTT. Residues: CASSPRTGVENTEAFF.

The V and J genes are TRBV25-1 and TRBJ2-1, with 7 bases lining up with TRBD2. CDR3 length: 16 amino acids. V shed 7 bases and J 9 bases; nucleotides not matched to a gene: 18. Germline CDR1 reads MGHDK; CDR2 reads SYGVNS. The CDR3 nucleotides read TGTGCCAGCACGACAGCGGGGTCCGGTTTGAAAGGTGAGCAGTTCTTC. Protein product: CASTTAGSGLKGEQFF.